These T cell receptor beta chains were read from a single sample in a study of regulatory T cells in long-lasting Graves disease. MiXCR was run by TCRdb on the multiplex PCR reads, yielding one entry per CDR3 protein. The data show 700,000 or so distinct CDR3 sequences, 25% to 35% seen once. The specimen was peripheral blood mononuclear cells (PBMCs), collected when the disease was refractory, from a patient treated with antithyroid drugs. The receptor set was obtained from a female donor with Graves disease. CDR3s include the opening cysteine and the closing phenylalanine or tryptophan. A D gene is named only where the DNA matches it firmly. Size is omitted from some rows. Given values are once, few, many or a class for expanded clones.

v_call: TRBV5-6; clone_size: few; j_call: TRBJ2-7; d_call: .; cdr3_aa: CASSATAFYEQYF; cdr3_nt: TGTGCCAGCAGCGCGACAGCATTCTACGAGCAGTACTTC
v_call: TRBV19; clone_size: .; j_call: TRBJ1-5; d_call: TRBD1; cdr3_aa: CASSIPTGDQPQHF; cdr3_nt: TGTGCCAGTAGTATCCCAACAGGGGATCAGCCCCAGCATTTT
v_call: TRBV15; clone_size: .; j_call: TRBJ1-4; d_call: .; cdr3_aa: CATSRDLPTGRNEKLFF; cdr3_nt: TGTGCCACCAGCAGAGATCTCCCTACCGGGCGGAATGAAAAACTGTTTTTT
v_call: TRBV20-1; clone_size: .; j_call: TRBJ2-7; d_call: .; cdr3_aa: CSAAGPYEQYF; cdr3_nt: TGCAGTGCCGCCGGGCCCTACGAGCAGTACTTC
v_call: TRBV20-1; clone_size: few; j_call: TRBJ1-2; d_call: .; cdr3_aa: CSAQTGFYGYTF; cdr3_nt: TGCAGTGCTCAGACGGGTTTCTATGGCTACACCTTC
v_call: TRBV7-2; clone_size: many; j_call: TRBJ1-2; d_call: TRBD1; cdr3_aa: CASSLRGLGYTF; cdr3_nt: TGTGCCAGCAGCTTGAGGGGGCTCGGCTACACCTTC
v_call: TRBV28; clone_size: .; j_call: TRBJ1-2; d_call: .; cdr3_aa: CASSFLQGGEVYTF; cdr3_nt: TGTGCCAGCAGTTTCTTGCAGGGCGGAGAAGTCTACACCTTC
v_call: TRBV11-2; clone_size: .; j_call: TRBJ1-5; d_call: .; cdr3_aa: CASSSDAGESNQPQHF; cdr3_nt: TGTGCCAGCAGCTCCGATGCAGGGGAGAGCAATCAGCCCCAGCATTTT
v_call: TRBV29-1; clone_size: few; j_call: TRBJ1-2; d_call: TRBD1; cdr3_aa: CSVADRGYGYTF; cdr3_nt: TGCAGCGTAGCTGACAGGGGATATGGCTACACCTTC
v_call: TRBV2; clone_size: many; j_call: TRBJ1-1; d_call: .; cdr3_aa: CASSGQQGNTEAFF; cdr3_nt: TGTGCCAGCAGTGGGCAACAGGGGAACACTGAAGCTTTCTTT
v_call: TRBV14; clone_size: few; j_call: TRBJ2-1; d_call: TRBD2; cdr3_aa: CASSQPGLAREQFF; cdr3_nt: TGTGCCAGCAGCCAGCCGGGACTAGCAAGGGAGCAGTTCTTC
v_call: TRBV12-3/TRBV12-4; clone_size: .; j_call: TRBJ2-5; d_call: .; cdr3_aa: CASSLGARWAETQYF; cdr3_nt: TGTGCCAGCAGTTTGGGAGCAAGGTGGGCAGAGACCCAGTACTTC
v_call: TRBV7-8; clone_size: .; j_call: TRBJ1-6; d_call: .; cdr3_aa: CASNPTADNSPLHF; cdr3_nt: TGTGCCAGCAACCCGACAGCTGATAATTCACCCCTCCACTTT
v_call: TRBV2; clone_size: .; j_call: TRBJ1-5; d_call: .; cdr3_aa: CASSGGGRNQPQHF; cdr3_nt: TGTGCCAGCAGTGGGGGGGGGCGCAATCAGCCCCAGCATTTT
v_call: TRBV29-1; clone_size: .; j_call: TRBJ1-1; d_call: TRBD1; cdr3_aa: CSVPGQGITEAFF; cdr3_nt: TGCAGCGTGCCCGGACAGGGGATCACTGAAGCTTTCTTT
v_call: TRBV27; clone_size: .; j_call: TRBJ1-4; d_call: .; cdr3_aa: CASSLLGSHENLFF; cdr3_nt: TGTGCCAGCAGTTTGCTGGGAAGCCATGAAAACCTGTTTTTT
v_call: TRBV29-1; clone_size: .; j_call: TRBJ2-7; d_call: .; cdr3_aa: CSVADSSYEQYF; cdr3_nt: TGCAGCGTCGCCGACAGCTCCTACGAGCAGTACTTC
v_call: TRBV27; clone_size: many; j_call: TRBJ1-1; d_call: TRBD1; cdr3_aa: CASSSGGVFTEAFF; cdr3_nt: TGTGCCAGCAGCTCAGGGGGAGTGTTCACTGAAGCTTTCTTT
v_call: TRBV15; clone_size: few; j_call: TRBJ2-5; d_call: .; cdr3_aa: CATQRRDGGLETQYF; cdr3_nt: TGTGCCACCCAACGCCGGGACGGCGGGTTGGAGACCCAGTACTTC
v_call: TRBV6-1; clone_size: .; j_call: TRBJ2-7; d_call: .; cdr3_aa: CASRTSGRGVTYEQYF; cdr3_nt: TGTGCCAGCAGGACCTCAGGGCGTGGGGTCACCTACGAGCAGTACTTC
v_call: TRBV11-2; clone_size: .; j_call: TRBJ2-1; d_call: .; cdr3_aa: CASSLGRQNNEQFF; cdr3_nt: TGTGCCAGCAGCTTAGGACGTCAGAACAATGAGCAGTTCTTC
v_call: TRBV2; clone_size: .; j_call: TRBJ2-6; d_call: .; cdr3_aa: CASGLLSGTNVLTF; cdr3_nt: TGTGCCAGCGGACTTCTCTCTGGGACCAACGTCCTGACTTTC
v_call: TRBV7-9; clone_size: .; j_call: TRBJ1-6; d_call: .; cdr3_aa: CASSLRQGDNSPLHF; cdr3_nt: TGTGCCAGCAGCTTAAGGCAGGGCGATAATTCACCCCTCCACTTT
v_call: TRBV6-5; clone_size: .; j_call: TRBJ1-3; d_call: .; cdr3_aa: CASSYSTASGNTIYF; cdr3_nt: TGTGCCAGCAGTTACTCGACGGCCTCGGGGAACACCATATATTTT
v_call: TRBV12-3/TRBV12-4; clone_size: many; j_call: TRBJ1-2; d_call: .; cdr3_aa: CASSEQGSLSYGYTF; cdr3_nt: TGTGCCAGCAGTGAACAGGGAAGTCTTAGCTATGGCTACACCTTC
v_call: TRBV27; clone_size: .; j_call: TRBJ1-6; d_call: TRBD1; cdr3_aa: CASSFGQGAGNSPLHF; cdr3_nt: TGTGCCAGCAGTTTTGGACAGGGAGCGGGTAATTCACCCCTCCACTTT